A selection of T cell receptor beta chains follows, all from one sample in a study of blood T cells in healthy people across ages. Via MiXCR, TCRdb re-called the 5' RACE reads, giving one row per CDR3 protein. The repertoire holds some 1.5 million distinct CDR3 sequences, less than 45% seen once, with more than 4% in the top ten. The sample taken for sequencing was blood. These receptors were collected from a woman aged 18-30 years in good health. Each CDR3 is given with its conserved first and last residue. The order of the fields is CDR3 length, V gene, D gene, clone size, J gene, CDR3 protein, CDR3 DNA. A D gene is named only where the DNA matches it firmly. Clone size is given for some rows only: seen once, a few or many times, or a class if the clone is expanded.

14	TRBV15	.	few	TRBJ2-7	CATSSDLSSYEQYF	TGTGCCACCAGTTCTGACCTGAGCTCCTACGAGCAGTACTTC
15	TRBV20-1	.	.	TRBJ2-7	CSATGRGAISYEQYF	TGCAGTGCGACTGGGAGGGGGGCGATATCCTACGAGCAGTACTTC
14	TRBV4-1	.	.	TRBJ2-7	CASSQDSATVEQYF	TGCGCCAGCAGCCAAGATTCCGCGACAGTCGAGCAGTACTTC
13	TRBV12-3/TRBV12-4	.	few	TRBJ1-2	CASSLVGIDGYTF	TGTGCCAGCAGTTTAGTGGGAATCGATGGCTACACCTTC
14	TRBV11-2	.	.	TRBJ2-7	CASSLLYRPYEQYF	TGTGCCAGCAGCTTACTCTACAGACCCTACGAGCAGTACTTC
16	TRBV12-3/TRBV12-4	TRBD2	.	TRBJ2-3	CASTFRLAGSTDTQYF	TGTGCCAGCACCTTTCGACTAGCGGGGAGCACAGATACGCAGTATTTT
13	TRBV12-5	TRBD1	.	TRBJ1-1	CASGLGQASEAFF	TGTGCTAGTGGTTTAGGACAGGCCAGTGAAGCTTTCTTT
16	TRBV20-1	TRBD1	.	TRBJ1-5	CSARVGTGPGNQPQHF	TGCAGTGCTAGAGTTGGGACAGGACCGGGCAATCAGCCCCAGCATTTT
12	TRBV6-2/TRBV6-3	.	many	TRBJ1-1	CASSYPNTEAFF	TGTGCCAGCAGTTACCCGAACACTGAAGCTTTCTTT
12	TRBV6-5	.	.	TRBJ1-1	CASSYGDREAFF	TGTGCCAGCAGTTACGGGGATAGGGAAGCTTTCTTT
12	TRBV29-1	TRBD1	few	TRBJ1-1	CSAGQASLEAFF	TGCAGCGCTGGACAGGCGTCTCTTGAAGCTTTCTTT
16	TRBV20-1	.	.	TRBJ2-7	CSARALIPSATYEQYF	TGCAGTGCTAGAGCATTAATCCCTAGCGCTACCTACGAGCAGTACTTC
16	TRBV15	.	.	TRBJ1-5	CATSRELTASHQPQHF	TGTGCCACCAGCAGAGAACTGACAGCCTCGCATCAGCCCCAGCATTTT
11	TRBV29-1	TRBD1	.	TRBJ2-6	CSVMYRGVLTF	TGCAGCGTCATGTACAGGGGAGTCCTGACTTTC
16	TRBV7-2	.	.	TRBJ2-7	CASSLGSRGPSYEQYF	TGTGCCAGCAGCTTAGGGTCTCGCGGGCCTTCCTACGAGCAGTACTTC
16	TRBV20-1	.	.	TRBJ1-1	CSASKLRGRVNTEAFF	TGCAGTGCTAGTAAGTTGCGGGGGAGGGTGAACACTGAAGCTTTCTTT
12	TRBV20-1	.	few	TRBJ2-1	CSARAEYNEQFF	TGCAGTGCCCGAGCGGAGTACAATGAGCAGTTCTTC
14	TRBV6-5	TRBD2	.	TRBJ2-7	CASRVLGLDNEQYF	TGTGCCAGCAGAGTCTTGGGACTAGATAACGAGCAGTACTTC
13	TRBV3-1	TRBD1	.	TRBJ2-4	CASSRQGQNIQYF	TGTGCCAGCAGCCGACAGGGCCAAAACATTCAGTACTTC
17	TRBV30	TRBD1	.	TRBJ2-2	CAWSRLRKDRVTGELFF	TGTGCCTGGAGTAGACTAAGAAAGGACAGGGTTACCGGGGAGCTGTTTTTT
15	TRBV4-3	.	.	TRBJ1-1	CASSQGGLGDTEAFF	TGCGCCAGCAGCCAAGGAGGGCTGGGGGACACTGAAGCTTTCTTT
13	TRBV18	.	.	TRBJ1-1	CASSATAQAEAFF	TGTGCCAGCTCAGCAACAGCTCAGGCTGAAGCTTTCTTT
14	TRBV29-1	.	few	TRBJ2-5	CSVLWEQGAETQYF	TGCAGCGTTCTCTGGGAACAGGGTGCCGAGACCCAGTACTTC
12	TRBV27	.	.	TRBJ2-3	CASKSDGKTQYF	TGTGCCAGCAAAAGTGACGGAAAAACGCAGTATTTT
15	TRBV6-5	TRBD1	few	TRBJ2-1	CASSYSNRGQGEQFF	TGTGCCAGCAGTTACTCGAATCGGGGACAGGGTGAGCAGTTCTTC
15	TRBV20-1	TRBD1	.	TRBJ2-1	CSARDRGTLYNEQFF	TGCAGTGCTAGGGACAGGGGGACGCTATACAATGAGCAGTTCTTC
14	TRBV6-2/TRBV6-3	.	.	TRBJ2-1	CASSIWGRHNEQFF	TGTGCCAGCAGCATCTGGGGGCGACACAATGAGCAGTTCTTC
12	TRBV5-5	.	.	TRBJ1-1	CASSLELGEAFF	TGTGCCAGCAGCTTGGAGCTAGGGGAAGCTTTCTTT
11	TRBV7-9	.	few	TRBJ2-1	CASSLAAGPFF	TGTGCCAGCAGCTTAGCTGCCGGGCCGTTCTTC
14	TRBV7-2	.	few	TRBJ2-7	CASSFRQFYYEQYF	TGTGCCAGCAGCTTTAGACAGTTTTACTACGAGCAGTACTTC
11	TRBV28	.	few	TRBJ1-4	CAIRGNEKLFF	TGTGCCATCCGGGGCAATGAAAAACTGTTTTTT
16	TRBV6-6	TRBD2	.	TRBJ2-1	CASSSKAGGLYNEQFF	TGTGCCAGCAGCTCAAAAGCGGGGGGGCTCTACAATGAGCAGTTCTTC
14	TRBV3-1	TRBD2	.	TRBJ2-1	CASSRLAGDSEQFF	TGTGCCAGCAGCCGACTAGCGGGAGATAGTGAGCAGTTCTTC
16	TRBV7-9	TRBD2	.	TRBJ2-7	CASSLAASGGIYEQYF	TGTGCCAGCAGCTTAGCCGCTAGCGGGGGGATTTACGAGCAGTACTTC
13	TRBV18	.	.	TRBJ1-1	CASSPMGSTEAFF	TGTGCCAGCTCACCAATGGGGAGCACTGAAGCTTTCTTT
11	TRBV29-1	.	.	TRBJ1-2	CSVEDGFGYTF	TGCAGCGTTGAAGATGGCTTTGGCTACACCTTC
14	TRBV5-1	.	many	TRBJ2-7	CASSPGDSSYEQYF	TGTGCCAGCAGTCCCGGGGACTCTTCCTACGAGCAGTACTTC
14	TRBV6-5	TRBD2	.	TRBJ2-5	CATRSWLAEETQYF	TGTGCCACCCGTTCTTGGCTAGCGGAAGAGACCCAGTACTTC
12	TRBV9	.	.	TRBJ2-1	CASSVAFNEQFF	TGTGCCAGCAGCGTAGCTTTCAATGAGCAGTTCTTC
14	TRBV7-3	TRBD1	.	TRBJ2-3	CASSLGDSPDTQYF	TGTGCCAGCAGCTTAGGGGACAGCCCAGATACGCAGTATTTT
16	TRBV18	.	.	TRBJ2-7	CASSPEPLRQRGSQYF	TGTGCCAGCTCACCGGAACCCTTGCGGCAGCGCGGGTCCCAGTACTTC
20	TRBV11-2	TRBD2	once	TRBJ2-3	CASSLDWELAGLTNTDTQYF	TGTGCCAGCAGCTTAGATTGGGAACTAGCGGGGCTAACCAACACAGATACGCAGTATTTT
13	TRBV5-1	.	.	TRBJ1-1	CASLPTENTEAFF	TGCGCCAGCCTTCCAACAGAGAACACTGAAGCTTTCTTT
14	TRBV4-1	TRBD1	many	TRBJ1-2	CASSQPGQGYGYTF	TGCGCCAGCAGCCAGCCCGGACAGGGGTATGGCTACACCTTC
14	TRBV28	.	.	TRBJ1-5	CASSLGVPVSPQHF	TGTGCCAGCAGTTTAGGAGTCCCCGTATCGCCCCAGCATTTT
15	TRBV12-3/TRBV12-4	TRBD1	.	TRBJ2-2	CASTRTGGNTGELFF	TGTGCCAGCACCAGGACAGGGGGGAACACCGGGGAGCTGTTTTTT
15	TRBV29-1	.	few	TRBJ1-2	CSVGGQMSFGYGYTF	TGCAGCGTTGGAGGTCAGATGAGCTTTGGGTATGGCTACACCTTC
15	TRBV20-1	.	.	TRBJ2-2	CSASPLRQGYGELFF	TGCAGTGCTAGTCCTCTACGGCAGGGGTACGGGGAGCTGTTTTTT
12	TRBV24-1	.	few	TRBJ1-2	CATSDLGQNYTF	TGTGCCACCAGTGACCTAGGACAGAACTACACCTTC
15	TRBV14	TRBD2	few	TRBJ2-7	CASSQGLAYTYEQYF	TGTGCCAGCAGCCAGGGACTAGCGTACACCTACGAGCAGTACTTC
15	TRBV7-2	.	.	TRBJ2-3	CASSRERGPTDTQYF	TGTGCCAGCAGCCGAGAAAGGGGCCCCACAGATACGCAGTATTTT
17	TRBV4-3	.	.	TRBJ1-4	CASSQGYYGNQNEKLFF	TGCGCCAGCAGCCAAGGTTACTACGGAAATCAAAATGAAAAACTGTTTTTT
14	TRBV7-2	TRBD1	.	TRBJ2-1	CASSLETGDNEQFF	TGTGCCAGCAGCTTAGAGACAGGGGATAATGAGCAGTTCTTC
13	TRBV29-1	.	.	TRBJ1-5	CSVGKALNQPQHF	TGCAGCGTTGGAAAGGCCCTAAATCAGCCCCAGCATTTT